This entry lists 19 T cell receptor beta chains sequenced from one sample in a study of T cell changes during pregnancy in multiple sclerosis. Measured with immunoSEQ multiplex PCR; TCRdb has only the in-frame clones, and not every one. The sample records fewer than 110,000 clones, 75% to 95% being singletons. The source was peripheral blood, collected in the second trimester of pregnancy. These receptors came from a female donor with multiple sclerosis, enrolled in a pregnancy study.

This chain connects TRBV6-1 to TRBJ2-7, with TRBD2 as a possible D gene (5 bases). The CDR3 runs to 16 residues. The ends were cut back, 2 bases at V and 0 bases at J, with 14 bases in the middle. Germline CDR1 and CDR2: MNHNS and SASEGT. The DNA of the CDR3 is TGTGCCAGCAGTGAACTGGACGGAGGAAGCTCCTACGAGCAGTACTTC. Translating gives CASSELDGGSSYEQYF.

The chain is built from TRBV7-2 and TRBJ2-3; the D gene is possibly TRBD1 (6 bases). V was shortened by 1 base and J by 3 bases, with 14 bases between the two germline ends. Germline V CDR1 and CDR2: SGHTA, FQGNSA. This CDR3 region has 16 residues. The CDR3 coding sequence is TGTGCCAGCAGCTTAGTAGGGGGTTACGGTACAGATACGCAGTATTTT. Amino acids: CASSLVGGYGTDTQYF.

The chain has TRBV2 and TRBJ2-7; D remains ambiguous. Germline loops: CDR1 SNHLY, CDR2 FYNNEI. The V end was cut by 7 bases, the J end by 1 base, with 5 bases between. The CDR3 contains 11 residues. The DNA of the CDR3 is TGTGCCAGCAAGGAGTCCTACGAGCAGTACTTC. It is translated as CASKESYEQYF.

This chain links TRBV4-1 with TRBJ2-7; no definite D call. CDR1 and CDR2 (germline): MGHRA, YSYEKL. The CDR3 sequence is 14 residues long. The V gene lost 4 bases and the J gene lost 4 bases, with 14 bases spanning the gap. The CDR3: CASSPTEQRYEQYF. The CDR3 nucleotides are TGCGCCAGCAGCCCGACGGAGCAAAGGTACGAGCAGTACTTC.

The chain is built from TRBV4-3 and TRBJ2-7; 10 positions match TRBD2. The V segment lost 4 bases and the J segment 1 base; nucleotides outside the gene matches: 4. Germline lookup yields CDR1 LGHNA and CDR2 YSLEER. This CDR3 has 15 amino acids. CDR3 protein: CASSPTSGASYEQYF. In nucleotides, the CDR3 is TGCGCCAGCAGCCCCACTAGCGGGGCTTCCTACGAGCAGTACTTC.

The chain employs TRBV6-5 and TRBJ2-2; the D is unclear. From germline, CDR1 is MNHEY and CDR2 SVGAGI. The CDR3 extends over 13 amino acids. Between the trimmed V and J ends, which lost 7 bases and 4 bases, there was a span of 10 bases. This chain's CDR3 is CASTRHPTGELFF. The DNA for the CDR3 is TGTGCCAGCACCCGACACCCCACCGGGGAGCTGTTTTTT.

The V call is TRBV10-3, the J call TRBJ2-2; D may be TRBD2 (6 bases). The CDR3 consists of 13 residues. V was shortened by 4 bases and J by 4 bases, with 7 bases between the two germline ends. CDR1 is ENHRY and CDR2 is SYGVKD in the germline V gene. The CDR3 nucleotides read TGTGCCATCAGTGCAGCGGGCACCGGGGAGCTGTTTTTT. Amino acids: CAISAAGTGELFF.

This chain joins TRBV7-2 and TRBJ2-7; 11 bases line up with TRBD2. CDR1 and CDR2 (germline): SGHTA, FQGNSA. This CDR3 has 15 residues. V dropped 5 bases and J dropped 3; count of bases not matched to a gene: 6. The CDR3 spells CASSQQLAGGYEQYF. In DNA, the CDR3 is TGTGCCAGCAGCCAGCAGCTAGCGGGGGGCTACGAGCAGTACTTC.

V gene TRBV5-1 combines with J gene TRBJ2-7, with TRBD1 matching 8 bases. With 4 bases clipped from V and 5 bases from J, the junction kept 11 bases outside the gene matches. This CDR3 has 15 residues. Germline-derived CDR1 and CDR2 are SGHRS and YFSETQ. CDR3 nucleotides: TGCGCCAGCAGCCCTACCGGGACAGGATTTAACGAGCAGTACTTC. It specifies CASSPTGTGFNEQYF.

V and J are TRBV4-2 and TRBJ2-3, with 9 bases fitting TRBD2. V was clipped by 3 bases and J by 1 base; unmatched bases: 5. The CDR3 is 16 amino acids. Germline V gene data show CDR1 as LGHNA and CDR2 as YNFKEQ. In DNA, the CDR3 is TGTGCCAGCAGCCAGGAAGCGGGAGGTGGCACAGATACGCAGTATTTT. Translating it yields CASSQEAGGGTDTQYF.

The genes are TRBV28 and TRBJ2-7; D call uncertain. Germline loops: CDR1 MDHEN, CDR2 SYDVKM. The CDR3 is 12 residues long. V was pared by 3 bases and J by 3 bases, with 6 bases between. Here the CDR3 reads CASSLWSYEQYF. CDR3 coding DNA: TGTGCCAGCAGTTTGTGGAGCTACGAGCAGTACTTC.

A single count supports this clone. The V call is TRBV5-1, the J call TRBJ2-2; 9 bases agree with TRBD1. After removal of 2 bases from V and 3 bases from J, the junction contained 5 bases not matched to a gene. CDR1 is SGHRS, CDR2 YFSETQ, per germline. This CDR3 region has 16 residues. Written as DNA, the CDR3 is TGCGCCAGCAGCTTAACTAGACAGGGGGACACCGGGGAGCTGTTTTTT. This encodes CASSLTRQGDTGELFF.

The J gene is TRBJ2-7, the V gene TRBV28; D remains ambiguous. V lost 2 bases, J lost 3 bases, and 11 bases lay in between. CDR1 and CDR2 from the germline V gene are MDHEN and SYDVKM. There are 14 residues in the CDR3. CDR3 in DNA: TGTGCCAGCAGTTTACTTGGGCAGCTCTACGAGCAGTACTTC. This codes for CASSLLGQLYEQYF.

The chain combines TRBV29-1 with TRBJ2-7; TRBD1 is a possible D gene (6 bases). This CDR3 contains 13 residues. Deletions cut 7 bases from V and 0 bases from J, with 13 bases between. The germline V gene encodes CDR1 SQVTM and CDR2 ANQGSEA. The CDR3 sequence: CSGIDRSSYEQYF. Written as DNA, the CDR3 is TGCAGCGGAATAGACAGGAGCTCCTACGAGCAGTACTTC.

The chain employs TRBV19 and TRBJ2-7, with D maybe TRBD2 (5 bases). The CDR3 runs 13 residues. Germline V gene data show CDR1 as LNHDA and CDR2 as SQIVND (reference sequence). Trimming took 4 bases from V and 7 from J, leaving 14 bases between them. The CDR3 loop is CASSSNPSGEQYF. The CDR3 DNA is TGTGCCAGTAGTAGTAACCCCTCGGGGGAGCAGTACTTC.

V gene TRBV19 combines with J gene TRBJ2-1; 13 bases match TRBD2. The V gene's germline CDR1 is LNHDA and CDR2 SQIVND (reference sequence). The CDR3 extends over 14 amino acids. V shed 6 bases and J 6 bases; nucleotides not matched to a gene: 2. CDR3 region: CASRGLAGSNEQFF. The CDR3 DNA reads TGTGCCAGTAGGGGACTAGCGGGATCCAATGAGCAGTTCTTC.

The chain joins TRBV27 to TRBJ2-5; the D gene is possibly TRBD1 (6 bases). Trimming left V 5 bases short and J 2 bases short, with 18 bases between. Looked up from germline, CDR1 is MNHEY and CDR2 is SMNVEV (reference sequence). The CDR3 is 16 amino acids. The CDR3 sequence is CASSPAATGIQETQYF. The CDR3 DNA follows: TGTGCCAGCAGTCCGGCCGCCACAGGGATACAAGAGACCCAGTACTTC.

V and J are TRBV19 and TRBJ2-1, with D possibly being TRBD1 (5 bases). The CDR3 spans 12 residues. V lost 6 bases, J lost 8 bases, and 11 bases lay in between. CDR1 and CDR2 from the germline V gene are LNHDA and SQIVND (reference sequence). CDR3 sequence reads: CASSRVEHEQFF. In nucleotides, the CDR3 is TGTGCCAGTAGCAGGGTGGAGCATGAGCAGTTCTTC.

This rearrangement joins TRBV5-1 to TRBJ1-2; D might be TRBD1 (5 bases). Germline-derived CDR1 and CDR2 are SGHRS and YFSETQ. Trimming cost V 0 bases and J 4 bases, with 10 bases left between them. This CDR3 region has 14 residues. The CDR3 nucleotides read TGCGCCAGCAGCTTGGCGGGGGAACCCTATGGCTACACCTTC. Protein: CASSLAGEPYGYTF.